The rows below give T cell receptor beta chains drawn from one sample of a study of response to subunit inactivated influenza vaccine. TCRdb re-called the RT-PCR reads with MiXCR, one entry per CDR3 protein. The sample comprises more than 450,000 distinct CDR3 sequences, 12% of which are singletons, and approximately 10% rests with the top ten. Source: PBMCs from blood, taken on the day of vaccination. These receptors were collected from a man aged 50-60 years who received an inactivated influenza vaccine. Each CDR3 is given with its conserved first and last residue. Fields, in order: V gene, J gene, CDR3 protein.

TRBV20-1,TRBJ2-5,CSAKRLGGAKQETQYF
TRBV18,TRBJ2-7,CASSAGQVYEQYF
TRBV7-2,TRBJ1-5,CASSLEQIHNQPQHF
TRBV20-1,TRBJ1-2,CSARPGLVYGYTF
TRBV7-7,TRBJ1-5,CASSSYGQISNQPQHF
TRBV29-1,TRBJ2-7,CSVGGQGGYEQYF
TRBV6-2/TRBV6-3,TRBJ2-7,CASSYSTDHYEQYF
TRBV28,TRBJ2-7,CASRPGQVRAEQYF
TRBV28,TRBJ1-5,CASSLDSYGQPQHF
TRBV3-1,TRBJ2-1,CASSWLAGGNEQFF
TRBV28,TRBJ1-5,CASSSYHLSDSNQPQHF
TRBV10-2,TRBJ1-4,CASSEVPVAEKLFF
TRBV12-3/TRBV12-4,TRBJ2-3,CASSPMAGATDTQYF
TRBV3-1,TRBJ2-4,CASSQADRDMNF
TRBV19,TRBJ2-1,CASSAPGQGAYNEQFF
TRBV20-1,TRBJ2-5,CSARGSGASRNRATQYF
TRBV2,TRBJ1-5,CASSVDRNQPQHF
TRBV18,TRBJ1-1,CASSPGGNTEAFF
TRBV4-1,TRBJ2-3,CASSQDLPAGDTQYF
TRBV7-9,TRBJ1-2,CASSPRASDGYTF
TRBV7-9,TRBJ2-7,CASSLFLYEQYF
TRBV28,TRBJ1-5,CASSLVDPQPEHF
TRBV5-1,TRBJ2-1,CASSVVAGVGNEQFF
TRBV12-3/TRBV12-4,TRBJ2-1,CAITLWGHYNEQFF
TRBV4-2,TRBJ2-1,CASSQDASGYNEQFF
TRBV9,TRBJ1-4,CASSVGQPKGEKLFF
TRBV6-4,TRBJ2-1,CASSPLAGEGNEQFF
TRBV19,TRBJ2-3,CASSRGWVPDTQYF